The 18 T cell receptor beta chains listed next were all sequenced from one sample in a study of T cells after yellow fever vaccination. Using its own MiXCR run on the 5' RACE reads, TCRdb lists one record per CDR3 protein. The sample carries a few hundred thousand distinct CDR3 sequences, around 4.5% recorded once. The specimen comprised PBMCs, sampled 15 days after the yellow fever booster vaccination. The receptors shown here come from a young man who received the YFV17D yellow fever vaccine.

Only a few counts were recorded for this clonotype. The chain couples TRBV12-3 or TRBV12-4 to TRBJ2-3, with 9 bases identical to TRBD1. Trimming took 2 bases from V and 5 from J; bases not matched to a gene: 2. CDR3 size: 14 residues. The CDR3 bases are TGTGCCAGCAGTTTACACAGGGGGCGAGATACGCAGTATTTT. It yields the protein CASSLHRGRDTQYF.

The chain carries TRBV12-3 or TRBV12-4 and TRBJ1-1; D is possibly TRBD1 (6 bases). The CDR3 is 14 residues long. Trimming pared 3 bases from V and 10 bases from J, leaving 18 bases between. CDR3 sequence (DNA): TGTGCCAGCAGTTTCCGCAGGGGACCCTTTAGAGCTTTCTTT. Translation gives CASSFRRGPFRAFF.

CDR3 loop: CASSPNRGTYEQYF. As DNA, the CDR3 is TGTGCCAGCTCACCAAACAGGGGGACCTACGAGCAGTACTTC. The V and J genes are TRBV18 and TRBJ2-7, with TRBD1 matching 8 bases. The CDR3 covers 14 residues. The V segment lost 2 bases and the J segment 2 bases; nucleotides outside the gene matches: 2. The germline V gene has CDR1 KGHSH and CDR2 LQKENI.

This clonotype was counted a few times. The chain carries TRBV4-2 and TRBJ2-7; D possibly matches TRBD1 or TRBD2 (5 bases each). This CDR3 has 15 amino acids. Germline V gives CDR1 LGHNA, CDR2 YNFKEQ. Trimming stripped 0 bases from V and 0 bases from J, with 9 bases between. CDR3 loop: CASSQDGGVSYEQYV. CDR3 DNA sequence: TGTGCCAGCAGCCAAGATGGGGGAGTCTCCTACGAGCAGTACGTC.

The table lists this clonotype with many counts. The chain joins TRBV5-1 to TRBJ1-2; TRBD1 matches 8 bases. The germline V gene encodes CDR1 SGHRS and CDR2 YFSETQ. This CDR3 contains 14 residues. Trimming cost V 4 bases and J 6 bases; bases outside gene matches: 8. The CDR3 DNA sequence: TGCGCCAGCAGCGACCAAGGGACAGGCAATGGCTACACCTTC. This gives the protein CASSDQGTGNGYTF.

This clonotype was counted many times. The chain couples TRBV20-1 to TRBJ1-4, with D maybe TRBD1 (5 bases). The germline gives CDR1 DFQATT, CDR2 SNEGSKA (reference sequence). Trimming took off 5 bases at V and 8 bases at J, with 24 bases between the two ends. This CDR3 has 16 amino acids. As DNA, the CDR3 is TGCAGTGCTCACCCCTCGGGGCTCGTCCGGAGGGAAAAACTGTTTTTT. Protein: CSAHPSGLVRREKLFF.

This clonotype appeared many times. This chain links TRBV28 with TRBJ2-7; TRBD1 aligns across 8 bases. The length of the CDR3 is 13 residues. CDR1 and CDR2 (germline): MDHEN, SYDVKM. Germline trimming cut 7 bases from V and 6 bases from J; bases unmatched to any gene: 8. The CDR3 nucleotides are TGTGCCAGCAATGCACAGGGGGTCTTCGAGCAGTACGTC. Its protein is CASNAQGVFEQYV.

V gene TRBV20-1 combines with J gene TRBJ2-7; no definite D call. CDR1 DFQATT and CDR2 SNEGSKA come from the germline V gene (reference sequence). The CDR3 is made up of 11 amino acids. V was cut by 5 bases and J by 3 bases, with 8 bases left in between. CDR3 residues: CSALSDYEQYV. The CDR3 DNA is TGCAGTGCTTTAAGCGACTACGAGCAGTACGTC.

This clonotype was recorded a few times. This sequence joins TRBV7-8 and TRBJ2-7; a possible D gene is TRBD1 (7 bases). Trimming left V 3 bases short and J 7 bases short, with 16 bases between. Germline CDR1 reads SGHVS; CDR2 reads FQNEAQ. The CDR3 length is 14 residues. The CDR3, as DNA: TGTGCCAGCAGCTTGGCAGGGGGGACGAGTGAGCAGTACTTC. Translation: CASSLAGGTSEQYF.

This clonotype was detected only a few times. Written as DNA, the CDR3 is TGTGCCAGCAGCCCCCGGACAGGGGATAGGGTCTACGAGCAGTACTTC. Its protein product is CASSPRTGDRVYEQYF. The rearrangement links TRBV7-9 to TRBJ2-7; 9 positions agree with TRBD1. The V and J ends lost 5 bases and 3 bases, in that order; junction bases with no gene match: 11. CDR1 is SEHNR and CDR2 is FQNEAQ in the germline V gene (reference sequence). CDR3 size: 16 residues. Combining the CDR3 with reference TRBV7-9 and TRBJ2-7 gives the whole variable domain DTGVSQNPRHKITKRGQNVTFRCDPISEHNRLYWYRQTLGQGPEFLTYFQNEAQLEKSRLLSDRFSAERPKGSFSTLEIQRTEQGDSAMYLCASSPRTGDRVYEQYFGPGTRLTVT.

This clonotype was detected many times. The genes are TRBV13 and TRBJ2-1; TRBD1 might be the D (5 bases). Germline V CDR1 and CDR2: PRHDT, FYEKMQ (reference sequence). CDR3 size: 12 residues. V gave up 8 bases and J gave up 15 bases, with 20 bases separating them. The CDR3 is CASSEQQARRFF. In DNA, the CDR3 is TGTGCCAGCTCTGAGCAACAGGCTCGTAGGTTCTTC.

The DNA of the CDR3 is TGCGCCAGCAGCTCTACATTTTATGGCTACACCTTC. This codes for CASSSTFYGYTF. The gene calls are TRBV5-1 and TRBJ1-2; unclear D gene. V was cut by 3 bases and J by 5 bases, with 8 bases left in between. The CDR3 is made up of 12 amino acids. CDR1 is SGHRS, CDR2 YFSETQ, per germline.

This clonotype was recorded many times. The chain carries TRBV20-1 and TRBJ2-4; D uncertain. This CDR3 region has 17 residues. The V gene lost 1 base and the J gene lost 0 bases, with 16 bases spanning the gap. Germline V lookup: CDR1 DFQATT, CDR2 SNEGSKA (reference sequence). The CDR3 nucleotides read TGCAGTGCTAGAGTATCGGGCAGAAAACTAGCCAAAAACATTCAGTACTTC. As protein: CSARVSGRKLAKNIQYF.

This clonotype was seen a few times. The CDR3 protein is CASSGLTMNTEAFF. CDR3 coding DNA: TGTGCCAGCTCGGGCCTCACCATGAACACTGAAGCTTTCTTT. V usage is TRBV11-2 and J usage is TRBJ1-1; D is unresolved. The CDR3 totals 14 residues. Germline CDR1 reads SGHAT; CDR2 reads FQNNGV. V dropped 8 bases and J dropped 0 bases, with 13 bases sitting between them.

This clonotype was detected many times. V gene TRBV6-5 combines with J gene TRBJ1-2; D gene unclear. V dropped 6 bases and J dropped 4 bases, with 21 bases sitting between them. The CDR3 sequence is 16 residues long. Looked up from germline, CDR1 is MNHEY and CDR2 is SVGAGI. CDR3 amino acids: CASSLHGLDDGYGYTF. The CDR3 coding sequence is TGTGCCAGCAGCTTACACGGCTTGGATGATGGCTATGGCTACACCTTC.

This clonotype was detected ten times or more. CDR3 DNA: TGTGCCAGCAAGGGGACAGGCCTCTCCTACGAGCAGTACTTC. It is translated as CASKGTGLSYEQYF. This chain uses TRBV2 with TRBJ2-7; 8 bases are a match to TRBD1. CDR3 length equals 14 residues. Germline V gene data show CDR1 as SNHLY and CDR2 as FYNNEI. Germline trimming cut 7 bases from V and 0 bases from J; bases unmatched to any gene: 5.

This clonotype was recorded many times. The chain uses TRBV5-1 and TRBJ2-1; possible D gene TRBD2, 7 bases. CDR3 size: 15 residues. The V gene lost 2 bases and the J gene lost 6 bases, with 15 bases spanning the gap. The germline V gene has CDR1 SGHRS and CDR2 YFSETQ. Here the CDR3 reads CASSFFAGAANEQFF. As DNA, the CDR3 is TGCGCCAGCAGCTTTTTCGCGGGGGCCGCCAATGAGCAGTTCTTC.

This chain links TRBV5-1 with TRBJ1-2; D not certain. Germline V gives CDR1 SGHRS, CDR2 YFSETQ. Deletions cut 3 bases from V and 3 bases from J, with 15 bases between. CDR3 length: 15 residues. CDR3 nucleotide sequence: TGCGCCAGCAGCTCCGGATTTGGACGGGACTATGGCTACACCTTC. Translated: CASSSGFGRDYGYTF.